The 18 T cell receptor beta chains reported below all come from one sample, sequenced in a study of vaccination and CD4 T cells after COVID-19. Their antigens are not known. Oncomine TCR Beta short-read sequencing was applied to DNA from cultured CD4+ T cells. TCRdb re-derived calls from the PCR reads in MiXCR, one entry per CDR3 protein. The sample includes 15,000 to 20,000 distinct CDR3 sequences, approximately 50% of them seen just once. The treatment was: approximately nine-day PBMC culture with coronavirus spike peptide pools or control peptides (ViraFEST assay). The input for sequencing was CD4+ T cells from blood, cultured in vitro, taken before SARS-CoV-2 vaccination. The receptors come from a human donor who had recovered from COVID-19.

The genes are TRBV6-5 and TRBJ1-5, with 7 bases that match TRBD1. Trimming took 4 bases from V and 5 from J; bases not matched to a gene: 2. This CDR3 contains 13 residues. CDR1 is MNHEY, CDR2 SVGAGI, per germline. The CDR3 DNA follows: TGTGCCAGCAGTTCCGACAGGGATCAGCCCCAGCATTTT. This gives the protein CASSSDRDQPQHF.

The rearrangement joins TRBV18 to TRBJ1-1; D call uncertain. V lost 2 bases, J lost 0 bases, and 4 bases lay in between. Germline V gives CDR1 KGHSH, CDR2 LQKENI. This CDR3 is built from 13 residues. Written as DNA, the CDR3 is TGTGCCAGCTCACCATTGGTGAACACTGAAGCTTTCTTT. Its translation is CASSPLVNTEAFF.

The V and J genes are TRBV27 and TRBJ2-5; 10 positions agree with TRBD2. CDR3 length: 16 residues. Trimming removed 6 bases from V and 5 bases from J; junction bases left unmatched: 12. Germline V gene lookup returns CDR1 MNHEY and CDR2 SMNVEV (reference sequence). CDR3 sequence (DNA): TGTGCCAGCAGGCCAGGGACTAGCGCGACATGGGAGACCCAGTACTTC. As protein: CASRPGTSATWETQYF.

This clonotype was picked up a small number of times. The chain couples TRBV2 to TRBJ2-3, with D perhaps matching TRBD2 (5 bases). The CDR3 runs 13 residues. Trimming left V 4 bases short and J 6 bases short, with 11 bases between. CDR1 is SNHLY and CDR2 is FYNNEI in the germline V gene. The CDR3 DNA reads TGTGCCAGCAGTGCGTCTAGAGGGGATACGCAGTATTTT. It translates to CASSASRGDTQYF. Drawing the rest from reference TRBV2 and TRBJ2-3, the complete variable domain is EPEVTQTPSHQVTQMGQEVILRCVPISNHLYFYWYRQILGQKVEFLVSFYNNEISEKSEIFDDQFSVERPDGSNFTLKIRSTKLEDSAMYFCASSASRGDTQYFGPGTRLTVL.

The chain combines TRBV11-2 with TRBJ2-7; the D call may be TRBD1 or TRBD2 (6 bases each). Germline CDR1 SGHAT, CDR2 FQNNGV. CDR3 length: 15 amino acids. Trimming left V 5 bases short and J 1 base short, with 15 bases between. CDR3 nucleotides: TGTGCCAGCAGCCCCGAAACAGGGAGGTCCTACGAGCAGTACTTC. Residues: CASSPETGRSYEQYF.

This clonotype was observed a few times. The chain links TRBV7-9 to TRBJ2-3; D gene unclear. Germline assignment: CDR1 SEHNR and CDR2 FQNEAQ (reference sequence). The CDR3 has 19 residues. Trimming took off 7 bases at V and 1 base at J, with 27 bases between the two ends. This chain's CDR3 is CASNPPRSLSRSGTDTQYF. CDR3 coding DNA: TGTGCCAGCAACCCCCCCCGGTCCCTCTCCCGAAGCGGCACAGATACGCAGTATTTT.

The genes are TRBV30 and TRBJ2-2, with D unclear. This CDR3 has 13 amino acids. The germline V gene encodes CDR1 GTSNPN and CDR2 SVGIG (reference sequence). V shed 5 bases and J shed 6 bases, with 13 bases lying between them. The CDR3 reads CAWVLKGSGELFF. CDR3 DNA sequence: TGTGCCTGGGTTCTGAAAGGGTCCGGGGAGCTGTTTTTT.

This chain joins TRBV4-1 and TRBJ1-6; unclear D gene. The V end lost 0 bases, the J end lost 5 bases, and 17 bases lay between the germline ends. Germline CDR1 reads MGHRA; CDR2 reads YSYEKL. This CDR3 is 18 amino acids long. In DNA form, the CDR3 reads TGCGCCAGCAGCCAAGACCCCCCCGGCAGATTTCATAATTCACCCCTCCACTTT. It specifies CASSQDPPGRFHNSPLHF.

This clonotype was counted only a few times. The CDR3 DNA sequence: TGTGCCATCAGTGAGAAGGTCCGCGGGGGAGATACGCAGTATTTT. The encoded protein is CAISEKVRGGDTQYF. The chain combines TRBV10-3 with TRBJ2-3, with TRBD2 matching over 7 bases. The junction had 7 bases not matched to a gene; V was cut back by 2 bases and J by 5 bases. Germline V gives CDR1 ENHRY, CDR2 SYGVKD. The CDR3 is 15 amino acids.

The gene calls are TRBV9 and TRBJ2-7; 8 bases match TRBD2. Per germline, CDR1 SGDLS and CDR2 YYNGEE. V gave up 2 bases and J gave up 4 bases; unmatched junction bases: 5. This CDR3 has 14 residues. The CDR3 DNA reads as TGTGCCAGCAGCGTCCGAGCGGGGGAGTACGAGCAGTACTTC. Its protein product is CASSVRAGEYEQYF.

This clonotype was seen a few times. The chain carries TRBV20-1 and TRBJ1-6; TRBD1 might be the D (6 bases). Trimming stripped 5 bases from V and 6 bases from J, with 11 bases between. This CDR3 spans 13 amino acids. In germline, CDR1 is DFQATT, CDR2 SNEGSKA (reference sequence). CDR3 in DNA: TGCAGTGCTGCACAGGGTTCTAATTCACCCCTCCACTTT. Protein: CSAAQGSNSPLHF.

The chain is built from TRBV27 and TRBJ1-6; 7 positions match TRBD1. Looked up from germline, CDR1 is MNHEY and CDR2 is SMNVEV (reference sequence). The CDR3 runs to 17 residues. J lost 2 bases, V lost 5 bases, and 9 bases had no gene match. CDR3 bases: TGTGCCAGCAGTCCCCCGGGACAGCTTGCCTATAATTCACCCCTCCACTTT. This encodes CASSPPGQLAYNSPLHF.

A few counts support this clonotype. The rearrangement uses TRBV6-5 and TRBJ1-1; no reliable D call. The germline V gene encodes CDR1 MNHEY and CDR2 SVGAGI. This CDR3 region has 13 residues. With 4 bases removed from V and 1 base from J, the gap between germline ends came to 7 bases. This CDR3 reads CASSLTQNTEAFF. CDR3 nucleotide sequence: TGTGCCAGCAGTTTGACTCAGAACACTGAAGCTTTCTTT.

This clonotype was seen only a few times. The genes are TRBV7-8 and TRBJ2-7; 7 bases match TRBD1. With 8 bases clipped from V and 2 bases from J, the junction kept 12 bases outside the gene matches. The CDR3 extends over 15 amino acids. Germline V gives CDR1 SGHVS, CDR2 FQNEAQ. CDR3 loop: CASARSGTATYEQYF. CDR3 DNA: TGTGCCAGCGCTCGATCCGGGACAGCGACCTACGAGCAGTACTTC.

The rearrangement joins TRBV20-1 to TRBJ1-1, with 7 bases matching TRBD1. Trimming cost V 6 bases and J 3 bases; bases outside gene matches: 16. The CDR3 is made up of 16 amino acids. CDR1 is DFQATT, CDR2 SNEGSKA, per germline (reference sequence). Here the CDR3 reads CSAKTTGVQDYTEAFF. The CDR3 nucleotides are TGCAGTGCGAAGACTACAGGGGTTCAAGACTACACTGAAGCTTTCTTT.

The V gene is TRBV7-8, the J gene TRBJ1-1; no firm D call. This CDR3 has 13 amino acids. Trimming cost V 4 bases and J 5 bases, with 11 bases left between them. The germline CDR1 and CDR2 sequences are SGHVS and FQNEAQ. The CDR3 DNA sequence: TGTGCCAGCAGCTCGCGACGGGAGACTGAAGCTTTCTTT. Translation gives CASSSRRETEAFF.

This clonotype was detected once. The chain has TRBV7-9 and TRBJ2-1; 9 bases map to TRBD1. The CDR3 is 15 amino acids. After removal of 5 bases from V and 6 bases from J, the junction contained 8 bases not matched to a gene. Germline CDR1 SEHNR, CDR2 FQNEAQ (reference sequence). The CDR3 DNA reads as TGTGCCAGCAGCGGCAGCCCGACAGGGGGCAATGAGCAGTTCTTC. Translated, it gives CASSGSPTGGNEQFF. Combining the CDR3 with reference TRBV7-9 and TRBJ2-1 gives the whole variable domain DTGVSQNPRHKITKRGQNVTFRCDPISEHNRLYWYRQTLGQGPEFLTYFQNEAQLEKSRLLSDRFSAERPKGSFSTLEIQRTEQGDSAMYLCASSGSPTGGNEQFFGPGTRLTVL.

The genes are TRBV11-2 and TRBJ2-3, with D unclear. Germline V gives CDR1 SGHAT, CDR2 FQNNGV. This CDR3 is 16 amino acids long. V shed 1 base and J shed 5 bases, with 16 bases lying between them. CDR3 sequence reads: CASSLGTPPGGDTQYF. The CDR3 DNA follows: TGTGCCAGCAGCTTAGGGACCCCGCCTGGCGGAGATACGCAGTATTTT.